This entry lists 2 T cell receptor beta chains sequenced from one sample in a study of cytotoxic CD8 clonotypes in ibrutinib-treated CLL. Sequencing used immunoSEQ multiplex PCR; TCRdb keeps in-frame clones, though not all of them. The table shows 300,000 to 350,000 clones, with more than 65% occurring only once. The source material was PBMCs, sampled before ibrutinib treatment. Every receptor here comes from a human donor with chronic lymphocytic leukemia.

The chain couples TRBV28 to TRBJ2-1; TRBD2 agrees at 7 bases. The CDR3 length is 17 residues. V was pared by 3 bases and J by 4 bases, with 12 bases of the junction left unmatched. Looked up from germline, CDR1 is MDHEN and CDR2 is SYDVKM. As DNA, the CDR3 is TGTGCCAGCAGTTTTTGGGCTAGCGGAGTCTTGTACAATGAGCAGTTCTTC. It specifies CASSFWASGVLYNEQFF.

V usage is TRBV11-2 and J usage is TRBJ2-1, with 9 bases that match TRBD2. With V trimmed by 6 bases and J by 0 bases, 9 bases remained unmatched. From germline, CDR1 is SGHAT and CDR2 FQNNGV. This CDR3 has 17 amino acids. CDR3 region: CASRPRLAASSYNEQFF. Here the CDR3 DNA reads TGTGCCAGCAGGCCCCGACTAGCGGCTAGCTCCTACAATGAGCAGTTCTTC.